This T cell receptor (beta chain) was retrieved from a study of glioma-infiltrating T cells after dendritic cell vaccination. Only patients with spare fresh-frozen tumor and over two years of follow-up were included. Measured with immunoSEQ multiplex PCR; TCRdb has only the in-frame clones, and not every one. The sample includes more than 100,000 clones, roughly four fifths seen only once; the top ten take approximately 12%. The CDR3 totals 13 residues. Per the germline V gene, CDR1 is SGHRS and CDR2 is YFSETQ. V lost 4 bases and J 1 base, leaving 8 bases between the germline ends. The clonotype was recovered from a human donor with glioblastoma. J is TRBJ2-5 and V is TRBV5-1, with D possibly matching TRBD1 (6 bases). This specimen was blood, taken before dendritic cell vaccination. The CDR3 DNA reads TGCGCCAGCAGCAAGGACAGCCAAGAGACCCAGTACTTC. It is translated as CASSKDSQETQYF.